The 9 T cell receptor beta chains below come from one sample, sequenced in a study of cytomegalovirus exposure and HLA in healthy donors. Only in-frame clones appear in the TCRdb table, and some are missing; sequencing was by immunoSEQ multiplex PCR. The table shows 160,000 or so clones, with 88% occurring only once. The sequencing sample was made of PBMCs. The receptors stem from a young man in good health and CMV-seronegative.

This rearrangement joins TRBV20-1 to TRBJ1-2, with TRBD1 as a possible D gene (5 bases). CDR1 and CDR2 (germline): DFQATT, SNEGSKA (reference sequence). The CDR3 consists of 10 residues. Trimming cost V 6 bases and J 7 bases, with 9 bases left between them. CDR3 nucleotide sequence: TGCAGTGCCCGCGGGGGTGGCTACACCTTC. The encoded protein is CSARGGGYTF.

This chain links TRBV5-1 with TRBJ2-1; 10 nucleotides line up with TRBD2. The CDR3 spans 16 residues. Germline V gives CDR1 SGHRS, CDR2 YFSETQ. With V trimmed by 1 base and J by 7 bases, 8 bases remained unmatched. In DNA, the CDR3 is TGCGCCAGCAGCTTGATGAGCGGGGGGGCCCGTAATGAGCAGTTCTTC. This gives the protein CASSLMSGGARNEQFF.

The chain carries TRBV27 and TRBJ1-1; 11 bases fit TRBD1. The CDR3 is made up of 17 amino acids. Per germline, CDR1 MNHEY and CDR2 SMNVEV (reference sequence). The V segment lost 5 bases and the J segment 2 bases; nucleotides outside the gene matches: 10. CDR3 in amino acids: CASSLVGTGGVNTEAFF. As DNA, the CDR3 is TGTGCCAGCAGTCTCGTCGGGACAGGGGGGGTCAACACTGAAGCTTTCTTT.

The chain carries TRBV5-6 and TRBJ2-7, with D maybe TRBD1 (6 bases). Trimming removed 1 base from V and 2 bases from J, with 13 bases in between. CDR3 length: 15 residues. Germline CDR1 SGHDT, CDR2 YYEEEE. In DNA, the CDR3 is TGTGCCAGCAGCTTGTGGGGACACAGAACCTACGAGCAGTACTTC. This translates into CASSLWGHRTYEQYF.

V usage is TRBV4-1 and J usage is TRBJ2-1; TRBD2 matches at 9 bases. Germline V gene lookup returns CDR1 MGHRA and CDR2 YSYEKL. V was clipped by 1 base and J by 4 bases; unmatched bases: 5. This CDR3 spans 16 amino acids. The CDR3 bases are TGCGCCAGCAGCCAAGGGCGGGGGGGCAGGTACAATGAGCAGTTCTTC. It translates to CASSQGRGGRYNEQFF.

The chain has TRBV5-1 and TRBJ2-7; 10 bases map to TRBD1. With 5 bases clipped from V and 3 bases from J, the junction kept 8 bases outside the gene matches. The CDR3 is 15 residues long. Per the germline V gene, CDR1 is SGHRS and CDR2 is YFSETQ. CDR3 sequence: CASRILRDRGYEQYF. The CDR3 bases are TGCGCCAGCAGGATTCTTCGGGACAGGGGCTACGAGCAGTACTTC.

This chain joins TRBV19 and TRBJ1-1, with 8 bases identical to TRBD1. This CDR3 region has 13 residues. Germline-derived CDR1 and CDR2 are LNHDA and SQIVND (reference sequence). J gave up 7 bases and V 6 bases, and 7 bases lay outside the gene matches. The DNA for the CDR3 is TGTGCCAGTAGCTCGACAGGGGTCGGTGAAGCTTTCTTT. Amino acid sequence: CASSSTGVGEAFF.

The rearrangement links TRBV19 to TRBJ2-3; D unclear. The germline V and J ends were trimmed by 1 base and 5 bases, with 7 bases remaining between them. Germline assignment: CDR1 LNHDA and CDR2 SQIVND (reference sequence). CDR3 size: 13 residues. The CDR3 spells CASSIVGEDTQYF. The CDR3 nucleotides are TGTGCCAGTAGTATAGTAGGAGAAGATACGCAGTATTTT.

The CDR3 DNA is TGTGCCAGCAGCCCCCAACAGGGGCAGGGGCAGTTCTTC. Its protein is CASSPQQGQGQFF. The chain is built from TRBV5-4 and TRBJ2-1; TRBD1 agrees at 7 bases. The germline CDR1 and CDR2 sequences are SGHNT and YYREEE (reference sequence). V lost 4 bases and J lost 12; bases outside the gene matches: 10. This CDR3 comprises 13 residues.